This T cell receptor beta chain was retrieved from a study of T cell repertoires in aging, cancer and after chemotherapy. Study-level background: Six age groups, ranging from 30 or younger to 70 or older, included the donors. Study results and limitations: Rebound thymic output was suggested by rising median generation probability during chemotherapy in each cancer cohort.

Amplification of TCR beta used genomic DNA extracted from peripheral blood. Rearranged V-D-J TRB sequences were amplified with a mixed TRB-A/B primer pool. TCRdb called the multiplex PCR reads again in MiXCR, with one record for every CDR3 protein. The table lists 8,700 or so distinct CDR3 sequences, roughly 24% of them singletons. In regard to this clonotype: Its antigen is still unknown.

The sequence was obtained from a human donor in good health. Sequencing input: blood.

DNA of the CDR3: TGTGCCAGCAGTTTAGTGCAGGGCCATGTGTACACCTTC. It yields the protein CASSLVQGHVYTF. The chain employs TRBV28 and TRBJ1-2; maybe TRBD1 (5 bases). Germline V gene data show CDR1 as MDHEN and CDR2 as SYDVKM. Trimming removed 2 bases at V and 11 bases at J, with 15 bases between. There are 13 residues in the CDR3.